The rows below give T cell receptor beta chains drawn from one sample of a study of T cell repertoires in aging, cancer and after chemotherapy. TCRdb re-called the multiplex PCR reads with MiXCR, one entry per CDR3 protein. Among 9,500 to 15,000 distinct CDR3 sequences listed, 30% to 35% were seen once. The sequencing sample was made of blood. These receptor sequences come from a human donor in good health. The donor label of this sample is uncertain. Both conserved end residues are part of each CDR3. Each record gives: V gene, J gene, CDR3 protein.

>TRBV19|TRBJ2-1
CASSRSGGYNEQFF
>TRBV6-5|TRBJ1-1
CASSFRQGRTEAFF
>TRBV30|TRBJ1-5
CAWRGVQDQPQHF
>TRBV20-1|TRBJ2-5
CSARDPGRETQYF
>TRBV29-1|TRBJ2-5
CSVDPWTGGHQETQYF
>TRBV19|TRBJ1-2
CASSIKTGWSYTF
>TRBV12-3/TRBV12-4|TRBJ2-2
CASSLRLSTGELFF
>TRBV5-1|TRBJ2-1
CASSLWTSPDNEQFF
>TRBV10-1|TRBJ2-3
CASSDEVVDATDTQYF
>TRBV5-6|TRBJ1-1
CASSLVARGWTEAFF
>TRBV18|TRBJ2-2
CASSWGTARDTGELFF
>TRBV20-1|TRBJ2-1
CSARDTSGGYNEQFF
>TRBV6-5|TRBJ1-2
CASSYWNRGPWDIGYTF
>TRBV12-3/TRBV12-4|TRBJ2-7
CASRSGKSSYEQYF
>TRBV15|TRBJ1-2
CATSSLTGDYGYTF
>TRBV6-1|TRBJ2-3
CASSEKRGRFTDTQYF
>TRBV27|TRBJ2-5
CATGTGGKTQYF
>TRBV29-1|TRBJ2-1
CSVGTGYNEQFF
>TRBV20-1|TRBJ2-5
CSAMTLGRETQYF
>TRBV6-1|TRBJ1-4
CASSEEIRVTNKKLFF
>TRBV24-1|TRBJ2-1
CATSDGTGDNEQFF
>TRBV5-4|TRBJ2-3
CASSFGIAGGQGDTQYF
>TRBV27|TRBJ2-1
CASSWDRGRSYNEQFF
>TRBV27|TRBJ1-5
CASSLMGQGSNQPQHF
>TRBV7-9|TRBJ2-7
CASSLEADPPYEQYF
>TRBV11-1|TRBJ1-1
CASSLAGGEAFF